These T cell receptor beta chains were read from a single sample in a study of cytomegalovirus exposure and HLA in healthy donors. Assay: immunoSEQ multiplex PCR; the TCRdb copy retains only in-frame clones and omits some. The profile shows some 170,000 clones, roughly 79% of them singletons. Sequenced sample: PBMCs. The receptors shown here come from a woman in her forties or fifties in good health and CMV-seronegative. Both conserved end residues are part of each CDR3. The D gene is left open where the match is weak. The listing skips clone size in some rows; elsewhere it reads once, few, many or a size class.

CATRMTGAGANVLTF | TGTGCCACCAGAATGACAGGGGCAGGGGCCAACGTCCTGACTTTC | TRBV15 | . | TRBJ2-6 | TRBD1
CASSLQGSSYEQYF | TGCGCCAGCAGTTTACAGGGGTCCTCCTACGAGCAGTACTTC | TRBV10-1 | few | TRBJ2-7 | TRBD1
CASSYGQVYGEKLFF | TGTGCCAGCAGTTACGGACAGGTTTACGGTGAAAAACTGTTTTTT | TRBV27 | once | TRBJ1-4 | TRBD1
CASSWERGEETQYF | TGCGCCAGCAGCTGGGAGCGGGGGGAAGAGACCCAGTACTTC | TRBV5-1 | . | TRBJ2-5 | TRBD2
CASSQRAGLWEQYF | TGTGCCAGCAGTCAGAGGGCAGGTCTTTGGGAGCAGTACTTC | TRBV28 | . | TRBJ2-7 | .
CASSLDSTETQYF | TGTGCCAGCAGTTTAGACAGTACGGAGACCCAGTACTTC | TRBV28 | . | TRBJ2-5 | .
CASSLQVDVETQYF | TGTGCCAGCAGCTTACAGGTAGATGTGGAGACCCAGTACTTC | TRBV7-6 | . | TRBJ2-5 | .
CASSETGVFWEQYF | TGCGCCAGCAGTGAGACAGGTGTCTTCTGGGAGCAGTACTTC | TRBV10-2 | . | TRBJ2-7 | .
CASSQNDRAGYTF | TGCGCCAGCAGCCAAAACGACAGGGCTGGCTACACCTTC | TRBV4-3 | . | TRBJ1-2 | TRBD1
CASSLVGPGDDTEAFF | TGTGCCAGCAGCTTGGTGGGGCCAGGGGATGACACTGAAGCTTTCTTT | TRBV5-6 | . | TRBJ1-1 | .
CASSFPGSGETQYF | TGCGCCAGCAGCTTTCCAGGGTCCGGAGAGACCCAGTACTTC | TRBV5-1 | . | TRBJ2-5 | .
CASRGRSNQPQHF | TGTGCCAGCAGGGGCAGAAGCAATCAGCCCCAGCATTTT | TRBV27 | . | TRBJ1-5 | .
CASSTSPGQGSEKLFF | TGTGCCAGCAGCACAAGCCCGGGACAGGGCAGTGAAAAACTGTTTTTT | TRBV7-9 | . | TRBJ1-4 | TRBD1
CASSLPGTGYISTDTQYF | TGTGCCAGCAGTTTACCCGGGACAGGATACATTAGCACAGATACGCAGTATTTT | TRBV28 | once | TRBJ2-3 | TRBD1
CASSSSGTSGNTIYF | TGTGCCAGCAGCTCCTCAGGAACCTCTGGAAACACCATATATTTT | TRBV7-2 | . | TRBJ1-3 | .
CSVEDHSAGKNEQFF | TGCAGCGTTGAAGATCATTCGGCAGGGAAGAATGAGCAGTTCTTC | TRBV29-1 | . | TRBJ2-1 | .
CASSSWDTQETQYF | TGTGCCAGCAGTTCCTGGGACACCCAAGAGACCCAGTACTTC | TRBV27 | . | TRBJ2-5 | .
CASSPQRSGNTIYF | TGTGCCAGCAGCCCTCAGCGGAGTGGAAACACCATATATTTT | TRBV7-2 | few | TRBJ1-3 | .
CASSLFAGVGEQYF | TGTGCCAGCAGTCTCTTTGCGGGAGTGGGCGAGCAGTACTTC | TRBV28 | . | TRBJ2-7 | TRBD2
CASGQNNYGYTF | TGTGCCAGCGGACAGAATAACTATGGCTACACCTTC | TRBV14 | . | TRBJ1-2 | .
CSVSTGDGQPQHF | TGCAGCGTCTCCACAGGGGACGGACAGCCCCAGCATTTT | TRBV29-1 | . | TRBJ1-5 | TRBD1
CSVEQAGAPYEQYF | TGCAGCGTTGAACAAGCGGGGGCCCCCTACGAGCAGTACTTC | TRBV29-1 | . | TRBJ2-7 | TRBD2
CASSRAIGYSGNTIYF | TGTGCCAGCAGCAGGGCCATAGGGTACTCTGGAAACACCATATATTTT | TRBV28 | few | TRBJ1-3 | .